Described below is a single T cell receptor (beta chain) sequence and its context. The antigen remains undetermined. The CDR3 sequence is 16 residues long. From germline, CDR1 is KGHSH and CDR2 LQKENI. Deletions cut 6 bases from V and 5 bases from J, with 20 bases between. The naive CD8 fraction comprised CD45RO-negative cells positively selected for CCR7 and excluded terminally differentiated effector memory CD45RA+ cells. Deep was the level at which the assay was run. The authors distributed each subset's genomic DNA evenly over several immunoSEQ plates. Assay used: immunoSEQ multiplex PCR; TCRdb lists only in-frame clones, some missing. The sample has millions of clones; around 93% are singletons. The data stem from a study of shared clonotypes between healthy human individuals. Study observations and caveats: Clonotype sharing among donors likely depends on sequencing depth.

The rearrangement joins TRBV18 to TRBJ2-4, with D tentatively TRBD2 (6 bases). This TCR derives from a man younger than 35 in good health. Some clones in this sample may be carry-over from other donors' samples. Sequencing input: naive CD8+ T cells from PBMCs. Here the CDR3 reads CASSPAPTRRENIQYF. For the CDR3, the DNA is TGTGCCAGCTCCCCTGCGCCGACTAGAAGGGAAAACATTCAGTACTTC.